The 17 T cell receptor gamma chains in this list originate from one sample, sequenced in a study of γδ T cells in repeated Plasmodium falciparum infection (dated by TCRdb to the early 2020s). Vgamma9/Vdelta2+ and Vdelta2-negative gammadelta T cell populations were flow-sorted from peripheral blood mononuclear cells for bulk TCR repertoire analysis. Libraries were constructed by multiplex PCR. The data were produced on an Illumina MiSeq. TCRdb called clones afresh from the public reads with CATT; identical DNA rows were later merged. Recorded for this sample are tens of thousands of gamma-chain clones; roughly 1.4% of them occurred a single time. Of the sample, approximately 20% falls within the top ten clones. Source material: gamma-delta T cells from blood. These receptors were taken from a pool of human donors (malaria-infected and uninfected, not separated).

Many counts were recorded for this clone. The protein TCRdb lists belongs to a much larger clone and differs from this DNA's translation at residue 11, which points to a read error; the protein shown is made from the DNA. The rearrangement links TRGV4 to TRGJ1 or TRGJ2. Germline CDR1 EGSTGY, CDR2 YDSYTSSV. CDR3 size: 13 residues. The CDR3 DNA follows: TGTGCCACCTGGGATGGGCCCAATTATAAGGAACTCTTT. Its translation: CATWDGPNYKELF.

This clone occurred many times. A single base is all that separates this from a far larger clone, so a read error is likely. The chain's CDR3 is CATWDSRYKKLF. CDR3 nucleotide sequence: TGTGCCACCTGGGACTCTAGATATAAGAAACTCTTT. The V and J genes are TRGV8 and TRGJ1 or TRGJ2. The V and J ends lost 4 bases and 7 bases, in that order; junction bases with no gene match: 7. The CDR3 contains 12 residues. Germline assignment: CDR1 VENAVY and CDR2 YDSYNSRV.

In the case of this clone: The translation of this DNA and the TCRdb protein of a much larger clone differ at residue 3, probably owing to a read error; the protein shown here is translated from the DNA. V is TRGV8 and J is TRGJ1 or TRGJ2. This CDR3 spans 13 amino acids. From germline, CDR1 is VENAVY and CDR2 YDSYNSRV. The CDR3 reads CAPWDSLATKKLF. The CDR3 region has the DNA TGTGCCCCCTGGGATAGCCTCGCGACTAAGAAACTCTTT.

The table lists this clone with many counts. The chain links TRGV3 to TRGJP1. Unmatched junction bases numbered 5, after V lost 10 bases and J lost 9 bases. The CDR3 loop spans 10 amino acids. Germline V gene sequence: CDR1 VTNTFY, CDR2 YDVSTARD (reference sequence). CDR3 residues: CATRSWFKIF. Written as DNA, the CDR3 is TGTGCCACTAGGAGTTGGTTCAAGATATTT.

This clone was observed a handful of times. The protein held in TCRdb is that of a much larger clone and does not match this DNA's translation at residue 12, likely because of a read error; the protein shown is translated from the DNA. No J gene was named, though the V gene is TRGV9. CDR1 and CDR2 (germline): GITISATS, ISYDGTV (reference sequence). This CDR3 contains 14 residues. Here the CDR3 reads CALWDQTTCGRNLF. The CDR3 DNA sequence: TGTGCCTTGTGGGACCAAACGACCTGCGGCAGGAATCTCTTT.

There are many counts of this clone. The TCRdb record carries a much larger clone's protein, which differs from this DNA's translation at residue 7; a read error is the likely cause, and the protein listed here is the DNA translation. Here the CDR3 DNA reads TGTGCCACCTGGGACAGCCAAAATTATTATAAGAAACTCTTT. Residues: CATWDSQNYYKKLF. The J gene is TRGJ1 or TRGJ2, the V gene TRGV3. The V gene end was trimmed by 1 base and the J gene end by 1 base; junction bases not matched to a gene: 4. The CDR3 sequence is 14 residues long. CDR1 and CDR2 from the germline V gene are VTNTFY and YDVSTARD (reference sequence).

The sample holds a few counts of this clone. The TCRdb protein, from a much larger clone, departs from this DNA's translation at residue 8, likely by read error; the protein shown derives from the DNA. Within the sample, other DNA sequences also encode this same CDR3. CDR3 residues: CATWDGRCYKKLF. The DNA of the CDR3 is TGTGCCACCTGGGATGGCCGTTGTTATAAGAAACTCTTT. This chain uses TRGV4 with TRGJ1 or TRGJ2. V lost 1 base and J lost 6; bases outside the gene matches: 6. This CDR3 spans 13 amino acids. Germline V gene lookup returns CDR1 EGSTGY and CDR2 YDSYTSSV.

As to this clone: TCRdb's entry gives the protein of a much larger clone, which mismatches this DNA's translation at residue 11, likely from a read error; the protein reported here is translated from the DNA. The gene calls are TRGV9 and TRGJ1 or TRGJ2. The J gene, missing from TCRdb, was assigned here through DNA to germline matching. This CDR3 comprises 14 residues. The germline V gene has CDR1 GITISATS and CDR2 ISYDGTV (reference sequence). CDR3 bases: TGTGCCTTGTGGGAGAGGACGAATTATTATATGAAACTCTTT. As protein: CALWERTNYYMKLF.

The table lists this clone with many counts. This likely stems from a read error, as it lies one base from a far larger clone. In the same sample, other DNA sequences code for this CDR3. The chain uses TRGV9 and TRGJP. The CDR3 runs to 17 residues. The V gene's germline CDR1 is GITISATS and CDR2 ISYDGTV (reference sequence). CDR3 in amino acids: CALWEVPTELGKKIKVF. DNA for the CDR3: TGTGCCTTGTGGGAGGTCCCAACCGAGTTAGGCAAAAAAATCAAGGTATTT.

The sample holds a few counts of this clone. The TCRdb record carries a much larger clone's protein, which differs from this DNA's translation at residue 11; a read error is the likely cause, and the protein listed here is the DNA translation. With the J gene uncalled, the V gene is TRGV2. The CDR3 has 13 residues. The germline gives CDR1 EGSNGY, CDR2 YDSYNSKV. The chain's CDR3 is CATWDGWGYKRLF. In nucleotides, the CDR3 is TGTGCCACCTGGGACGGCTGGGGTTATAAGAGACTCTTT.

This clone was observed many times. CDR3 coding DNA: TGTGCCACCAGGGGGAGTAGTGATTGGATCAAGACGTTT. It yields the protein CATRGSSDWIKTF. The gene calls are TRGV4 and TRGJP2. This CDR3 spans 13 amino acids. The ends lost 9 bases at V and 2 bases at J; junction bases unmatched: 6. CDR1 and CDR2 (germline): EGSTGY, YDSYTSSV.

This clone was seen at least ten times. The translation of this DNA and the TCRdb protein of a much larger clone differ at residue 3, probably owing to a read error; the protein shown here is translated from the DNA. The chain is built from TRGV4 and TRGJ1 or TRGJ2. The CDR3 runs 13 residues. Per germline, CDR1 EGSTGY and CDR2 YDSYTSSV. The CDR3 spells CAPWDGHYYKKLF. CDR3 DNA: TGTGCCCCCTGGGATGGGCATTATTATAAGAAACTCTTT.

Details on this clone: The protein TCRdb gives is from a much larger clone and does not agree with this DNA's translation at residue 3, likely a read error; the protein shown here comes from the DNA. CDR3 nucleotide sequence: TGTGCCGCCTGGGACGGGCAGGGTTATAAGAAACTCTTT. Translating it yields CAAWDGQGYKKLF. This chain uses TRGV2 with TRGJ1 or TRGJ2. Germline assignment: CDR1 EGSNGY and CDR2 YDSYNSKV. CDR3 size: 13 residues.

This clone was seen many times. The chain has TRGV2 and TRGJ1 or TRGJ2. Germline values: CDR1 EGSNGY, CDR2 YDSYNSKV. Trimming removed 3 bases from V and 0 bases from J; junction bases left unmatched: 8. CDR3 length equals 15 residues. The CDR3 DNA sequence: TGTGCCACCTGGGACCCCAACGGGAATTATTATAAGAAACTCTTT. It translates to CATWDPNGNYYKKLF.

The sample holds a few counts of this clone. It differs at one base from a far larger clone, so likely a read error. Other nucleotide sequences from this sample produce the same CDR3. Called V gene: TRGV9; the J gene was not called. The CDR3 runs to 18 residues. Germline V gene data show CDR1 as GITISATS and CDR2 as ISYDGTV (reference sequence). DNA for the CDR3: TGTGCCTTGTGGGACCTGCAAGAGGTAGTGTTGGGCAAAAAAATTAAGGTATTT. The encoded protein is CALWDLQEVVLGKKIKVF.

This clone is medium-sized (0.01 to 0.1%) by share. The sample holds other DNA sequences that translate to the same CDR3. The chain joins TRGV9 to TRGJ1 or TRGJ2. V lost 0 bases and J lost 13; bases outside the gene matches: 6. In germline, CDR1 is GITISATS, CDR2 ISYDGTV (reference sequence). The length of the CDR3 is 11 residues. The CDR3 loop is CALWEVQGKLF. DNA of the CDR3: TGTGCCTTGTGGGAGGTGCAAGGCAAACTCTTT.

There are many counts of this clone. The protein recorded in TCRdb matches a much larger clone and deviates from this DNA's translation at residue 9, suggesting a read error; the protein here is obtained by translating the DNA. This chain links TRGV3 with TRGJ1 or TRGJ2. From germline, CDR1 is VTNTFY and CDR2 YDVSTARD (reference sequence). The CDR3 length is 12 residues. In DNA form, the CDR3 reads TGTGCCACCTGGGAGGCTTATTATAGGAAACTCTTT. It codes for CATWEAYYRKLF.